What follows are 26 T cell receptor beta chains derived from one specimen sequenced in a study of cytomegalovirus exposure and HLA in healthy donors. Vbeta (60) and Jbeta (13) primers were used in the PCR. Here immunoSEQ multiplex PCR was the method, and the copy in TCRdb shows in-frame clones only, minus some. The sample contains roughly 150,000 clones, around 78% of which appear only once. The sample comprised PBMCs. The receptors here all came from a woman in her 40s in good health and CMV-seropositive.

The chain employs TRBV6-5 and TRBJ1-6; D is unclear. Germline V gene data show CDR1 as MNHEY and CDR2 as SVGAGI. The CDR3 has 14 amino acids. V was trimmed by 2 bases and J by 5 bases, leaving 7 bases between them. The CDR3 protein is CASSYGQNNSPLHF. The CDR3 DNA reads as TGTGCCAGCAGTTACGGCCAGAATAATTCACCCCTCCACTTT.

The V gene is TRBV30, the J gene TRBJ2-1; maybe TRBD2 (6 bases). The CDR3 sequence is 16 residues long. The ends were cut back, 3 bases at V and 10 bases at J, with 25 bases in the middle. In germline, CDR1 is GTSNPN, CDR2 SVGIG (reference sequence). CDR3 DNA sequence: TGTGCCTGGAGCCCCGTTATTGGGACTGCCGTGAGCGAGCAGTTCTTC. This sequence encodes CAWSPVIGTAVSEQFF.

This chain joins TRBV2 and TRBJ1-5, with 8 bases aligning to TRBD1. Germline V gives CDR1 SNHLY, CDR2 FYNNEI. After removal of 8 bases from V and 5 bases from J, the junction contained 14 bases not matched to a gene. CDR3 length equals 16 residues. The CDR3 DNA sequence: TGTGCCAGCTGCGGACAGGGATTAAGTTCGGATCAGCCCCAGCATTTT. Translated: CASCGQGLSSDQPQHF. The whole variable domain, remainder taken from reference TRBV2 and TRBJ1-5, is EPEVTQTPSHQVTQMGQEVILRCVPISNHLYFYWYRQILGQKVEFLVSFYNNEISEKSEIFDDQFSVERPDGSNFTLKIRSTKLEDSAMYFCASCGQGLSSDQPQHFGDGTRLSIL.

In its sample, this clone was seen once. Here the CDR3 reads CASRSGSSIVSYEQYF. CDR3 nucleotide sequence: TGTGCCAGCAGATCCGGGAGTTCAATCGTCTCCTACGAGCAGTACTTC. The J gene is TRBJ2-7, the V gene TRBV27, with D possibly TRBD2 on 6 matching bases. Germline V gives CDR1 MNHEY, CDR2 SMNVEV (reference sequence). V shed 6 bases and J shed 0 bases, with 18 bases lying between them. This CDR3 is built from 16 residues.

This clone was counted once. Given the absence of the conserved phenylalanine or tryptophan at the CDR3 end, a read error is likely. The rearrangement links TRBV2 to TRBJ1-2, with a tentative D call TRBD1 (6 bases). Trimming removed 4 bases from V and 4 bases from J, with 7 bases in between. CDR1 is SNHLY and CDR2 is FYNNEI in the germline V gene. This CDR3 has 12 residues. CDR3 coding DNA: TGTGCCAGCAGTGGGGGGCTCTATGGCTACACCCTC. Translated: CASSGGLYGYTL.

The J gene is TRBJ2-7, the V gene TRBV19; perhaps TRBD2 as D (5 bases). CDR3 length equals 13 residues. CDR1 and CDR2 from the germline V gene are LNHDA and SQIVND (reference sequence). Trimming took off 4 bases at V and 5 bases at J, with 12 bases between the two ends. The CDR3 coding sequence is TGTGCCAGTAGTAACTTCGGGAAAGACGAGCAGTACTTC. Translating gives CASSNFGKDEQYF. The complete variable domain, with remaining parts taken from reference TRBV19 and TRBJ2-7, reads DGGITQSPKYLFRKEGQNVTLSCEQNLNHDAMYWYRQDPGQGLRLIYYSQIVNDFQKGDIAEGYSVSREKKESFPLTVTSAQKNPTAFYLCASSNFGKDEQYFGPGTRLTVT.

This chain links TRBV19 with TRBJ1-2, with unresolved D. Germline values: CDR1 LNHDA, CDR2 SQIVND (reference sequence). This CDR3 region has 11 residues. The germline V and J ends were trimmed by 7 bases and 4 bases, with 7 bases remaining between them. CDR3 protein: CASKSFYGYTF. CDR3 in DNA: TGTGCCAGTAAGAGTTTCTATGGCTACACCTTC.

The rearrangement links TRBV19 to TRBJ1-4; D is unresolved. CDR3 length: 15 amino acids. Germline-derived CDR1 and CDR2 are LNHDA and SQIVND (reference sequence). Trimming took off 9 bases at V and 5 bases at J, with 19 bases between the two ends. The CDR3 loop reads CASNAVRRVNEKLFF. Written as DNA, the CDR3 is TGTGCCAGCAATGCCGTTCGACGGGTGAATGAAAAACTGTTTTTT.

This sequence joins TRBV21-1 and TRBJ1-2; the table's D call of TRBD1 was not tested on the DNA. TRBV21-1 is a pseudogene. The CDR3 length is 13 residues. CDR3 DNA sequence: TGTGCCAGCAGCAAAGGGACAGGGGATGGCTACACCTTC. Its translation is CASSKGTGDGYTF.

The gene calls are TRBV4-1 and TRBJ1-4; 7 nucleotides line up with TRBD1. The V and J ends lost 0 bases and 0 bases, in that order; junction bases with no gene match: 7. CDR3 size: 18 residues. CDR1 MGHRA and CDR2 YSYEKL come from the germline V gene. The CDR3 DNA reads as TGCGCCAGCAGCCAAGATCTTCTCGGACAGGCAACTAATGAAAAACTGTTTTTT. This gives the protein CASSQDLLGQATNEKLFF.

In DNA form, the CDR3 reads TGTGCCAGTAGTATTGGGGGACAATCAACTGAAGCTTTCTTT. It codes for CASSIGGQSTEAFF. The V call is TRBV19, the J call TRBJ1-1; D perhaps matches TRBD1 (6 bases). V gave up 3 bases and J gave up 5 bases, with 13 bases separating them. The CDR3 consists of 14 residues. Germline V gives CDR1 LNHDA, CDR2 SQIVND (reference sequence). Filled out from reference TRBV19 and TRBJ1-1, the complete variable domain reads DGGITQSPKYLFRKEGQNVTLSCEQNLNHDAMYWYRQDPGQGLRLIYYSQIVNDFQKGDIAEGYSVSREKKESFPLTVTSAQKNPTAFYLCASSIGGQSTEAFFGQGTRLTVV.

V and J are TRBV11-2 and TRBJ2-5, with TRBD2 matching 7 bases. The J call may be faulty, since TRBJ2-7 better matches the DNA end. The germline gives CDR1 SGHAT, CDR2 FQNNGV. This CDR3 has 13 residues. CDR3 sequence reads: CASSGGVAYEQYF. The CDR3 DNA reads TGTGCCAGCAGCGGGGGGGTGGCTTACGAGCAGTACTTC.

The chain links TRBV28 to TRBJ1-2; TRBD1 is a possible D gene (6 bases). Germline CDR1 MDHEN, CDR2 SYDVKM. The CDR3 contains 16 residues. V gave up 2 bases and J gave up 4 bases, with 17 bases separating them. The CDR3 nucleotides are TGTGCCAGCAGTTTAGGGGGGGCGAGGATAGCCTATGGCTACACCTTC. Protein sequence: CASSLGGARIAYGYTF.

The J gene is TRBJ1-4, the V gene TRBV5-1; D gene uncertain. The CDR3 has 14 residues. Trimming removed 0 bases at V and 4 bases at J, with 7 bases between. The germline V gene has CDR1 SGHRS and CDR2 YFSETQ. Here the CDR3 DNA reads TGCGCCAGCAGCTTGGGGCAGGATAATGAAAAACTGTTTTTT. It yields the protein CASSLGQDNEKLFF. Using reference TRBV5-1 and TRBJ1-4 for the parts outside the CDR3, the full variable domain is KAGVTQTPRYLIKTRGQQVTLSCSPISGHRSVSWYQQTPGQGLQFLFEYFSETQRNKGNFPGRFSGRQFSNSRSEMNVSTLELGDSALYLCASSLGQDNEKLFFGSGTQLSVL.

The chain links TRBV6-1 to TRBJ2-5, with 10 bases fitting TRBD1. Germline V gene lookup returns CDR1 MNHNS and CDR2 SASEGT. This CDR3 comprises 15 residues. Unmatched junction bases numbered 6, after V lost 3 bases and J lost 5 bases. The DNA for the CDR3 is TGTGCCAGCAGTGATAGGACAGGGGGTGTCGAGACCCAGTACTTC. Translated, it gives CASSDRTGGVETQYF.

The chain carries TRBV27 and TRBJ1-6; TRBD1 is a possible D gene (5 bases). The CDR3 covers 12 residues. Germline-derived CDR1 and CDR2 are MNHEY and SMNVEV (reference sequence). The V gene lost 3 bases and the J gene lost 12 bases, with 9 bases spanning the gap. The CDR3 reads CASSFREGPLHF. CDR3 nucleotide sequence: TGTGCCAGCAGTTTCAGGGAGGGACCCCTCCACTTT.

This clone has more than one count but fewer than ten. The rearrangement joins TRBV5-1 to TRBJ2-7; TRBD1 matches 9 bases. The CDR3 loop spans 15 amino acids. Germline V gives CDR1 SGHRS, CDR2 YFSETQ. V was pared by 0 bases and J by 5 bases, with 6 bases of the junction left unmatched. The DNA for the CDR3 is TGCGCCAGCAGCTTGGCCGGGACAGGGAAACACGAGCAGTACTTC. It yields the protein CASSLAGTGKHEQYF.

The chain links TRBV19 to TRBJ1-1; D may be TRBD1 (6 bases). V lost 5 bases and J 4 bases, leaving 17 bases between the germline ends. The CDR3 sequence is 15 residues long. CDR1 and CDR2 (germline): LNHDA, SQIVND (reference sequence). The CDR3: CASSPISGAGTEAFF. DNA of the CDR3: TGTGCCAGTAGTCCGATATCAGGGGCGGGCACTGAAGCTTTCTTT.

The chain combines TRBV4-1 with TRBJ1-1; weak D call: TRBD1 (5 bases). CDR3 length: 14 residues. Germline V gives CDR1 MGHRA, CDR2 YSYEKL. V was trimmed by 5 bases and J by 5 bases, leaving 15 bases between them. The CDR3 loop reads CASSSGALGTEAFF. Here the CDR3 DNA reads TGCGCCAGCAGCTCTGGGGCTCTTGGGACTGAAGCTTTCTTT.

This rearrangement joins TRBV7-7 to TRBJ2-7; TRBD1 aligns across 8 bases. This CDR3 is built from 13 residues. Germline loops: CDR1 SSHAT, CDR2 FNYEAQ (reference sequence). J lost 5 bases, V lost 5 bases, and 5 bases had no gene match. The CDR3 nucleotides are TGTGCCAGCAGCCAGGACAGGGACCACGAGCAGTACTTC. Its protein product is CASSQDRDHEQYF. Together with reference TRBV7-7 and TRBJ2-7, the CDR3 gives the full variable domain: GAGVSQSPRYKVTKRGQDVTLRCDPISSHATLYWYQQALGQGPEFLTYFNYEAQPDKSGLPSDRFSAERPEGSISTLTIQRTEQRDSAMYRCASSQDRDHEQYFGPGTRLTVT.

The V and J genes are TRBV19 and TRBJ1-5; 9 bases are a match to TRBD1. Trimming at V came to 3 bases and at J to 8 bases, leaving 5 bases not matched to a gene. Germline loops: CDR1 LNHDA, CDR2 SQIVND (reference sequence). The CDR3 extends over 14 amino acids. CDR3 loop: CASSITGGEKPQHF. For the CDR3, the DNA is TGTGCCAGTAGTATTACAGGGGGCGAGAAGCCCCAGCATTTT.

J is TRBJ2-3 and V is TRBV9, with D perhaps matching TRBD2 (6 bases). Trimming stripped 0 bases from V and 1 base from J, with 15 bases between. The germline V gene has CDR1 SGDLS and CDR2 YYNGEE. The CDR3 has 17 residues. CDR3: CASSVEGDFVGTDTQYF. In DNA form, the CDR3 reads TGTGCCAGCAGCGTAGAAGGGGACTTCGTAGGCACAGATACGCAGTATTTT.

This clone appeared a few times. This rearrangement joins TRBV5-4 to TRBJ1-1; D remains ambiguous. The V and J ends lost 0 bases and 5 bases respectively, with 11 bases between them. CDR3 size: 14 residues. CDR1 SGHNT and CDR2 YYREEE come from the germline V gene (reference sequence). The CDR3 DNA sequence: TGTGCCAGCAGCTTGGTTGGGCAACGGACTGAAGCTTTCTTT. Encoded protein: CASSLVGQRTEAFF. Combining the CDR3 with reference TRBV5-4 and TRBJ1-1 gives the whole variable domain ETGVTQSPTHLIKTRGQQVTLRCSSQSGHNTVSWYQQALGQGPQFIFQYYREEENGRGNFPPRFSGLQFPNYSSELNVNALELDDSALYLCASSLVGQRTEAFFGQGTRLTVV.

The chain couples TRBV7-9 to TRBJ2-7; no reliable D call. The CDR3 is 15 amino acids. V was cut by 0 bases and J by 2 bases, with 11 bases left in between. Germline V gene data show CDR1 as SEHNR and CDR2 as FQNEAQ (reference sequence). The CDR3 region is CASSLAGRQPYEQYF. The CDR3 DNA reads TGTGCCAGCAGCTTAGCGGGTAGACAACCCTACGAGCAGTACTTC.

This chain connects TRBV7-9 to TRBJ2-7; possible D gene TRBD2, 6 bases. This CDR3 comprises 14 residues. CDR1 and CDR2 from the germline V gene are SEHNR and FQNEAQ (reference sequence). The ends were cut back, 6 bases at V and 5 bases at J, with 17 bases in the middle. The DNA of the CDR3 is TGTGCCAGCAGTAGTGGGGGGAATCATAACGAGCAGTACTTC. This encodes CASSSGGNHNEQYF.

This chain links TRBV6-1 with TRBJ1-2; no firm D call. Germline CDR1 MNHNS, CDR2 SASEGT. V was cut by 5 bases and J by 0 bases, with 10 bases left in between. This CDR3 has 14 amino acids. The CDR3 bases are TGTGCCAGCAGTAGTTTCCTATCTAACTATGGCTACACCTTC. This translates into CASSSFLSNYGYTF.